This entry concerns a single T cell receptor (beta chain). After removal of 3 bases from V and 5 bases from J, the junction contained 5 bases not matched to a gene. The CDR3 sequence is 14 residues long. The germline gives CDR1 KGHSH, CDR2 LQKENI. These data come from a study of cytomegalovirus exposure and HLA in healthy donors. Study-level information: Counted in an early data release were 75 million to 85 million unique TCRs from HLA-typed donors.

Likely unrecorded immune exposures existed in these nominally healthy donors. Primers: 60 Vbeta forward and 13 Jbeta reverse. Sequencing was performed with immunoSEQ multiplex PCR; in TCRdb, only in-frame clones are kept and a portion is missing. This table has 110,000 to 150,000 clones, 75% to 80% appearing once. The sequencing input was PBMCs. The TCR comes from a male donor in good health and CMV-seronegative. The chain joins TRBV18 to TRBJ2-5; 8 bases align to TRBD1. In DNA, the CDR3 is TGTGCCAGCTCACCCGGACAGGGAGGTGAGACCCAGTACTTC. Amino acids: CASSPGQGGETQYF. The entire variable domain, with the rest obtained from reference TRBV18 and TRBJ2-5, is as follows: NAGVMQNPRHLVRRRGQEARLRCSPMKGHSHVYWYRQLPEEGLKFMVYLQKENIIDESGMPKERFSAEFPKEGPSILRIQQVVRGDSAAYFCASSPGQGGETQYFGPGTRLLVL.